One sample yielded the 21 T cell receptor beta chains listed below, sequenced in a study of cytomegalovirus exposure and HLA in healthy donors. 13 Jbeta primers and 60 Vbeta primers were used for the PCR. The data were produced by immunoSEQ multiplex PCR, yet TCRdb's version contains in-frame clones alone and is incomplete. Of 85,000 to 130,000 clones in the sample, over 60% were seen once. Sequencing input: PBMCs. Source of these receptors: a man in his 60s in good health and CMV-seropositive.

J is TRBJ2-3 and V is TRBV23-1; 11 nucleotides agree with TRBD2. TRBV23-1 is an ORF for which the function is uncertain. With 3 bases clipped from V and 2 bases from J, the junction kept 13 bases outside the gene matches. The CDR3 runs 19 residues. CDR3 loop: CASSHRLAGYSLDTDTQYF. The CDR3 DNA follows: TGCGCCAGCAGTCATCGACTAGCGGGGTACTCGCTAGACACAGATACGCAGTATTTT.

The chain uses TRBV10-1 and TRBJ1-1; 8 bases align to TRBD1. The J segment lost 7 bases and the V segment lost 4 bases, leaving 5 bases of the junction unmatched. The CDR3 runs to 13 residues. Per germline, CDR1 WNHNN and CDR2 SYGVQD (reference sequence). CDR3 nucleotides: TGCGCCAGCAGTGCCAGACAGGGGTATGAAGCTTTCTTT. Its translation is CASSARQGYEAFF.

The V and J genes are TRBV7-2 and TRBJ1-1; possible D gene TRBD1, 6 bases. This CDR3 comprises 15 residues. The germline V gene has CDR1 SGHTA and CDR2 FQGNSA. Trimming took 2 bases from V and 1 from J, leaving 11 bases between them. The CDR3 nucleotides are TGTGCCAGCAGCTTATCCGGACAGACGAACACTGAAGCTTTCTTT. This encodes CASSLSGQTNTEAFF. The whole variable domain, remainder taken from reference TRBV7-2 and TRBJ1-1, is GAGVSQSPSNKVTEKGKDVELRCDPISGHTALYWYRQSLGQGLEFLIYFQGNSAPDKSGLPSDRFSAERTGGSVSTLTIQRTQQEDSAVYLCASSLSGQTNTEAFFGQGTRLTVV.

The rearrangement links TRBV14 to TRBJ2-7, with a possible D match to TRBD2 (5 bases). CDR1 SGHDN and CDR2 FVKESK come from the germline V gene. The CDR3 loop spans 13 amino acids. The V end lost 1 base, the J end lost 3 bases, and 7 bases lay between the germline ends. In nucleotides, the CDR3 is TGTGCCAGCAGCCAAGGGGGAGTCTACGAGCAGTACTTC. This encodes CASSQGGVYEQYF.

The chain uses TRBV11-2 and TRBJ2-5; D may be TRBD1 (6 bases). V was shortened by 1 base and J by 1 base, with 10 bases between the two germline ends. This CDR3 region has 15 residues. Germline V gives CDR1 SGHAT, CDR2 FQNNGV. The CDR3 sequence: CASSLVQGVQETQYF. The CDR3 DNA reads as TGTGCCAGCAGCTTAGTACAGGGTGTCCAAGAGACCCAGTACTTC.

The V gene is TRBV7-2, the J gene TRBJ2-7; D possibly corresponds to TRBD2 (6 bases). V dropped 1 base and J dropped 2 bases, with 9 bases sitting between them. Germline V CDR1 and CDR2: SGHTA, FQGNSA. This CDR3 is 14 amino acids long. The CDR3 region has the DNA TGTGCCAGCAGCTTAGGGGCGGGGCCCTACGAGCAGTACTTC. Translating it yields CASSLGAGPYEQYF.

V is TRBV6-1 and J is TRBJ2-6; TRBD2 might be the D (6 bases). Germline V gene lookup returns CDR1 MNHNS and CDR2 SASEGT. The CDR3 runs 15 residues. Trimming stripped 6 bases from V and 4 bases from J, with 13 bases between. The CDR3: CASSPREAGANVLTF. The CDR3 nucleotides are TGTGCCAGCAGCCCAAGGGAGGCCGGGGCCAACGTCCTGACTTTC.

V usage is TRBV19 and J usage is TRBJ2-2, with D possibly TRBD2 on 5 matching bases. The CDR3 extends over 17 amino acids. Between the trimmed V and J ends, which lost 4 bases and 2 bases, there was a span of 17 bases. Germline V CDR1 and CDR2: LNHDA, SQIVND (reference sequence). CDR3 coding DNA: TGTGCCAGTAGTACCTTCCCCGGGATCATAAACACCGGGGAGCTGTTTTTT. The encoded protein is CASSTFPGIINTGELFF.

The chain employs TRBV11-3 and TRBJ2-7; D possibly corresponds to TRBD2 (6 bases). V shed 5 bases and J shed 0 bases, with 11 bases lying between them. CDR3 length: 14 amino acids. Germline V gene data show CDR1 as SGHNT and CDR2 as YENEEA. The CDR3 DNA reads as TGTGCCAGCAGCCAGGGACTGAGCTCCTACGAGCAGTACTTC. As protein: CASSQGLSSYEQYF.

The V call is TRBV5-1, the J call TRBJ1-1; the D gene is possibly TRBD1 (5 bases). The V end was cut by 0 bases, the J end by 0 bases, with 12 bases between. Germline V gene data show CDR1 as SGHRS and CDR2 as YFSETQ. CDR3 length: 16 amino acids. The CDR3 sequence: CASSLDGQGLNTEAFF. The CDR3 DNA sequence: TGCGCCAGCAGCTTGGATGGGCAGGGCCTGAACACTGAAGCTTTCTTT.

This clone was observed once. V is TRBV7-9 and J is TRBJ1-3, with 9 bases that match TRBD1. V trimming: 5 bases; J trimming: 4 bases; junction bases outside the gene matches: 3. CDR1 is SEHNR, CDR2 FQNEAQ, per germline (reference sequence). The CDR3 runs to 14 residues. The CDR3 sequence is CASSLTGGGNTIYF. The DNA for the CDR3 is TGTGCCAGCAGCCTGACAGGGGGAGGAAACACCATATATTTT.

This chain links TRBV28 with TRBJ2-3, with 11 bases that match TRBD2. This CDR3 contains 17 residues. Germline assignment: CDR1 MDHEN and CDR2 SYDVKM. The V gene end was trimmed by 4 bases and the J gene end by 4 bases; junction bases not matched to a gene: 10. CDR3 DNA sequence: TGTGCCAGCAGTTCGCCCTCTAGCGGGGGGCGCTCAGATACGCAGTATTTT. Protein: CASSSPSSGGRSDTQYF.

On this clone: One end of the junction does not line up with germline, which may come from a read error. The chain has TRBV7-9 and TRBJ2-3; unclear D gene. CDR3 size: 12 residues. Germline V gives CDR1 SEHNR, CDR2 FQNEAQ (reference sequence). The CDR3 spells CSSRWATDTQYF. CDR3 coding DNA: TGTTCCAGCAGGTGGGCAACAGATACGCAGTATTTT.

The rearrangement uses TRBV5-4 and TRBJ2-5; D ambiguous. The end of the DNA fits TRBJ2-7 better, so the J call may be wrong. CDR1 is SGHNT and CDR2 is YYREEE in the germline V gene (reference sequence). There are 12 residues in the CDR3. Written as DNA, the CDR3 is TGTGCCAGCAGCTTGAACAGCTACGAGCAGTACTTC. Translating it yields CASSLNSYEQYF.

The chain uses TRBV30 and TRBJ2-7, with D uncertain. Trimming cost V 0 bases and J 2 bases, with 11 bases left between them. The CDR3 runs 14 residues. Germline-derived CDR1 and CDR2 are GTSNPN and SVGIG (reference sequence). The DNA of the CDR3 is TGTGCCTGGAGTGTGGCAGGCCCAGCCTACGAGCAGTACTTC. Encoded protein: CAWSVAGPAYEQYF. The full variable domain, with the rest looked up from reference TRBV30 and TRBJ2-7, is SQTIHQWPATLVQPVGSPLSLECTVEGTSNPNLYWYRQAAGRGLQLLFYSVGIGQISSEVPQNLSASRPQDRQFILSSKKLLLSDSGFYLCAWSVAGPAYEQYFGPGTRLTVT.

The CDR3 reads CASSFTGQSYEQYF. The DNA of the CDR3 is TGTGCCAGCAGCTTTACCGGACAGTCCTACGAGCAGTACTTC. The chain combines TRBV5-6 with TRBJ2-7, with D tentatively TRBD1 (6 bases). The germline CDR1 and CDR2 sequences are SGHDT and YYEEEE. There are 14 residues in the CDR3. The V and J ends lost 2 bases and 1 base respectively, with 10 bases between them.

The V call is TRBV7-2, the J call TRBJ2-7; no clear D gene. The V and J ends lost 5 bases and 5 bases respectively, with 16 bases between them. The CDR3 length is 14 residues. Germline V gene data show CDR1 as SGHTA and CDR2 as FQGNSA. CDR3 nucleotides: TGTGCCAGCAGCAGAGGTAACGTGGTCGACGAGCAGTACTTC. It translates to CASSRGNVVDEQYF. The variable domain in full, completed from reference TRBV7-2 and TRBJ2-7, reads GAGVSQSPSNKVTEKGKDVELRCDPISGHTALYWYRQSLGQGLEFLIYFQGNSAPDKSGLPSDRFSAERTGGSVSTLTIQRTQQEDSAVYLCASSRGNVVDEQYFGPGTRLTVT.

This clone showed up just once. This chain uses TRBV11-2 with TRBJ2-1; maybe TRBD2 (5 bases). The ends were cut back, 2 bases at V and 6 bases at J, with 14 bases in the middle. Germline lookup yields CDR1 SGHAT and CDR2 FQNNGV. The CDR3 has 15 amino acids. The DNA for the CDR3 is TGTGCCAGCAGCTTAACACAGTTTGAGGGCAATGAGCAGTTCTTC. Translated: CASSLTQFEGNEQFF.

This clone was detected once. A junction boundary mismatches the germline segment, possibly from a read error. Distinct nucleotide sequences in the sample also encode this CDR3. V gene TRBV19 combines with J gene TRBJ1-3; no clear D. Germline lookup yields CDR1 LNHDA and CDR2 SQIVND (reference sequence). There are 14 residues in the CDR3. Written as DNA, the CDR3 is TGTGCCAGCAGTATTCGGAGCTCTGGAAACACCATATATTTT. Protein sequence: CASSIRSSGNTIYF.

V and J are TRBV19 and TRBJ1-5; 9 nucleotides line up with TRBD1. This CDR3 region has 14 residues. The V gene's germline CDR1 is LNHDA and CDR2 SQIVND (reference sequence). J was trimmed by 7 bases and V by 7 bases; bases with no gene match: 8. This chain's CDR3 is CASNPTGGRQPQHF. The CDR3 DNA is TGTGCCAGTAACCCGACAGGGGGGAGACAGCCCCAGCATTTT.

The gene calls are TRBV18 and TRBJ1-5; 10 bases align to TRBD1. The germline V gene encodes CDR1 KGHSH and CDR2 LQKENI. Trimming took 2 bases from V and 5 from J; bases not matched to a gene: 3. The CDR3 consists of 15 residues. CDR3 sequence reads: CASSPTGTGDQPQHF. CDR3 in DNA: TGTGCCAGCTCACCAACGGGGACAGGGGATCAGCCCCAGCATTTT.